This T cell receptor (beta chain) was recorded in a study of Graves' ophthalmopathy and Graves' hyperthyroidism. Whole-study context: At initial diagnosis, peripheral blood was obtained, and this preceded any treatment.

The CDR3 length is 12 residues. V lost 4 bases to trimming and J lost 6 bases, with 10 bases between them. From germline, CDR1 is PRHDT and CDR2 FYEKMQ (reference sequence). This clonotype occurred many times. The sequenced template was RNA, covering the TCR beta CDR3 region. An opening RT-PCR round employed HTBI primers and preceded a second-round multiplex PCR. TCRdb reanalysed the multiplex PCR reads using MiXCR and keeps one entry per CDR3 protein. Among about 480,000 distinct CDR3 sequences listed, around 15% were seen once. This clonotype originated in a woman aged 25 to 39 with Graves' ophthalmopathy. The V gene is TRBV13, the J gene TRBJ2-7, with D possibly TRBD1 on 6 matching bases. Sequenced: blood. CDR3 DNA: TGTGCCAGCAGCTCAGCGGACAGCGAGCAGTACTTC. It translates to CASSSADSEQYF.